This T cell receptor (beta chain) emerged from a study of blood T cells in healthy people across ages. Points from the study as a whole: Researchers said unsorted PBMCs prevented a conclusive naive versus antigen-experienced comparison. Both higher diversity and more naive CD4+ cells marked long-lived donors when set against aged donors.

In this sample, this clonotype turned up many times. Its specificity is not known. Germline V gives CDR1 SGHRS, CDR2 YFSETQ. This CDR3 has 15 residues. The V and J ends lost 4 bases and 4 bases, in that order; junction bases with no gene match: 8. Then a second PCR, running roughly 7 to 11 cycles, was carried out with a sample-barcoded 5' primer and a J-beta primer mix. A tag from a template-switch adaptor with 12 random nucleotides marked each cDNA molecule. TCRdb reanalysed the 5' RACE reads using MiXCR and keeps one entry per CDR3 protein. The data contain about 590,000 distinct CDR3 sequences, roughly 30% of them singletons. Investigators took 9.5 to 10 milliliters of peripheral blood from every donor.

Sequencing input: blood. The chain employs TRBV5-1 and TRBJ2-5; 9 bases agree with TRBD2. This sequence was found in an elderly woman in good health. In DNA, the CDR3 is TGCGCCAGCAGCATGGCTAGCGGGGTCGGAGAGACCCAGTACTTC. Encoded protein: CASSMASGVGETQYF.